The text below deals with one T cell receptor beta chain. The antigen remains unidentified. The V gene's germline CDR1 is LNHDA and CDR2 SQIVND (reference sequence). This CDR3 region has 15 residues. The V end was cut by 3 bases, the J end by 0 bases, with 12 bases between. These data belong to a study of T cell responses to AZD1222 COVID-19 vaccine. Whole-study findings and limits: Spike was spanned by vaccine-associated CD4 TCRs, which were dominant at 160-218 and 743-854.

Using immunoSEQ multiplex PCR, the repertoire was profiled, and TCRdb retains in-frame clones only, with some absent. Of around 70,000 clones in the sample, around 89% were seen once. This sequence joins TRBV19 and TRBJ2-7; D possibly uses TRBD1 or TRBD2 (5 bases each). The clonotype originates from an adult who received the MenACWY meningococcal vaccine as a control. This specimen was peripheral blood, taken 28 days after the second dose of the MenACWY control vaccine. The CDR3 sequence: CASSIAGTSSYEQYF. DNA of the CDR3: TGTGCCAGTAGTATCGCAGGGACGAGCTCCTACGAGCAGTACTTC.